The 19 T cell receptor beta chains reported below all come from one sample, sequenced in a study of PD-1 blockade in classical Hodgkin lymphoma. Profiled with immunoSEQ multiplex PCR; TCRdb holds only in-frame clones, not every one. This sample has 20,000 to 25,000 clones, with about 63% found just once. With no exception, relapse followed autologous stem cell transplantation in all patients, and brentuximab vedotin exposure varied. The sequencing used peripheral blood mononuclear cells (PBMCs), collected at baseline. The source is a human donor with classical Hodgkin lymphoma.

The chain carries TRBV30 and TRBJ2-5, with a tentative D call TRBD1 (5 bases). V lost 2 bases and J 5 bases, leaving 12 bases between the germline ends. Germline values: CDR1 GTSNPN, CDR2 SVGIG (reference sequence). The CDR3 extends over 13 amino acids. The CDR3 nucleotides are TGTGCCTGGAGTCAGGGCCGACAGGAGACCCAGTACTTC. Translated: CAWSQGRQETQYF.

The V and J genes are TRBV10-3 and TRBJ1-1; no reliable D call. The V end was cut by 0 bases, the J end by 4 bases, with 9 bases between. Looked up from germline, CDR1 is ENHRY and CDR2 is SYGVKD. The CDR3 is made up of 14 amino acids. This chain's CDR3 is CAISESTWLTEAFF. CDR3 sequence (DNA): TGTGCCATCAGTGAGTCGACATGGCTCACTGAAGCTTTCTTT.

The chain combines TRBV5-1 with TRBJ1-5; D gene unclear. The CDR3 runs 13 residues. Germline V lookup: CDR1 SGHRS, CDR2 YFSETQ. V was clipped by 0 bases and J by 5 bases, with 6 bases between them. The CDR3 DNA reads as TGCGCCAGCAGCTTGGCCCCGGATCAGCCCCAGCATTTT. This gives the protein CASSLAPDQPQHF.

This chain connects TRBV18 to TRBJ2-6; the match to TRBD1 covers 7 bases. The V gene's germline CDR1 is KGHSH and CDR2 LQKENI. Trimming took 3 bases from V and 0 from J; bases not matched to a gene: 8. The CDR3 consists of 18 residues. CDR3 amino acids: CASSPRQGVISGANVLTF. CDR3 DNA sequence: TGTGCCAGCTCACCGAGGCAGGGGGTTATCTCTGGGGCCAACGTCCTGACTTTC.

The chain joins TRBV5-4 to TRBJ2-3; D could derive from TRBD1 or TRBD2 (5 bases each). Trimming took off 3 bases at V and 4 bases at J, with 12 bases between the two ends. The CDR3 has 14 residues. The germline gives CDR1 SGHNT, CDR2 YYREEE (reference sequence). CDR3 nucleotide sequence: TGTGCCAGCAGCTGGGGGTGGCTTTCAGATACGCAGTATTTT. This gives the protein CASSWGWLSDTQYF.

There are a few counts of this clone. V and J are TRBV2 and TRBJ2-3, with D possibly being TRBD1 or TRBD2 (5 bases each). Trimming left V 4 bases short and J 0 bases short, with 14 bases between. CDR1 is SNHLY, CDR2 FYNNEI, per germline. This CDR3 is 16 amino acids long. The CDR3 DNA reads TGTGCCAGCAGTGGAGAGACGGGGCTGAGCACAGATACGCAGTATTTT. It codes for CASSGETGLSTDTQYF.

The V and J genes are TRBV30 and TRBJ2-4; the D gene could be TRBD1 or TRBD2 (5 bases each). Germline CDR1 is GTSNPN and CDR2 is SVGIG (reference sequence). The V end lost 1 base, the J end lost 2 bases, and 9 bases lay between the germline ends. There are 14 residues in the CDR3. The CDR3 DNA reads TGTGCCTGGAGTGAAGGGACCACCAAAAACATTCAGTACTTC. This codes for CAWSEGTTKNIQYF.

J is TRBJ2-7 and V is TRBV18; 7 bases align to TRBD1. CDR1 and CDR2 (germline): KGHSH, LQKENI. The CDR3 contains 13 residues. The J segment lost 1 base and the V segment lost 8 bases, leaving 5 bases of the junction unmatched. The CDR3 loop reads CASRSGGSYEQYF. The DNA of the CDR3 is TGTGCCAGCCGTTCAGGGGGTTCCTACGAGCAGTACTTC.

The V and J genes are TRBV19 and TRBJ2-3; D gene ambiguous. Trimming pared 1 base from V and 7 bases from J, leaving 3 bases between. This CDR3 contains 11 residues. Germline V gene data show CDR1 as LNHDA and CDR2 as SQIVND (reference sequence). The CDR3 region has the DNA TGTGCCAGTAGTATAGTTAATACGCAGTATTTT. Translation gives CASSIVNTQYF.

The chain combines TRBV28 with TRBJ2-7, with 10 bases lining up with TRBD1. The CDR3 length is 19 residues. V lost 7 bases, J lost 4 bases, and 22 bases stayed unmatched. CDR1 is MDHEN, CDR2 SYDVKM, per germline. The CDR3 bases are TGTGCCAGCACTTCCCACCCCGGGACAGGGGCCAAACTTGCGTACGAGCAGTACTTC. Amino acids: CASTSHPGTGAKLAYEQYF.

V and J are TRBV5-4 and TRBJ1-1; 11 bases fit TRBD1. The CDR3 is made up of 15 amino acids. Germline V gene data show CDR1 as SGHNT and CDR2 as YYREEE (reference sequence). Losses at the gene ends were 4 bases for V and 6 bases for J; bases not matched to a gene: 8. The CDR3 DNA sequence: TGTGCCAGCAGCCACCCCGGGACAGGGGGAGCTGAAGCTTTCTTT. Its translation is CASSHPGTGGAEAFF.

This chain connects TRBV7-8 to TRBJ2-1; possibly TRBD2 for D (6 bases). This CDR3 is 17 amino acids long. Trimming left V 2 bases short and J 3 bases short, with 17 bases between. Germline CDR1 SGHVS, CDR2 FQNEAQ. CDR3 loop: CASSLLGNSGFYNEQFF. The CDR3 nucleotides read TGTGCCAGCAGCTTATTGGGGAATAGCGGTTTCTACAATGAGCAGTTCTTC.

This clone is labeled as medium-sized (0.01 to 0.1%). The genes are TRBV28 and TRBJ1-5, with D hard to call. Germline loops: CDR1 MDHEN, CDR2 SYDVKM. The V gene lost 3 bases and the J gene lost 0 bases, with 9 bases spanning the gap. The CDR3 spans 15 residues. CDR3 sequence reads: CASSFDNTSNQPQHF. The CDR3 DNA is TGTGCCAGCAGTTTTGACAATACTAGCAATCAGCCCCAGCATTTT.

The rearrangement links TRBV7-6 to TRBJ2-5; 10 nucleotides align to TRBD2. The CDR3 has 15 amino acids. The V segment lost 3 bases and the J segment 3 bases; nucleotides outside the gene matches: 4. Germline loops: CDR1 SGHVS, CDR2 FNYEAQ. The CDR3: CASSFPAGGEETQYF. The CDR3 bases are TGTGCCAGCAGCTTCCCAGCGGGGGGGGAAGAGACCCAGTACTTC.

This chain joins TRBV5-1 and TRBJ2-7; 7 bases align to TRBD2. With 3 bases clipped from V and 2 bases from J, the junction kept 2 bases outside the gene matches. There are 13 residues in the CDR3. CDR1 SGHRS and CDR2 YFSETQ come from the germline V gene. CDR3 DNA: TGCGCCAGCAGCTCTGGACTAGCCTACGAGCAGTACTTC. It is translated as CASSSGLAYEQYF.

CDR3 nucleotides: TGTGCCAGCAGTTACCGAGGCCTAGGAGGAAACACCATATATTTT. Its translation is CASSYRGLGGNTIYF. The V gene is TRBV6-5, the J gene TRBJ1-3; D unresolved. CDR3 length equals 15 residues. The germline V and J ends were trimmed by 2 bases and 4 bases, with 12 bases remaining between them. Germline assignment: CDR1 MNHEY and CDR2 SVGAGI.

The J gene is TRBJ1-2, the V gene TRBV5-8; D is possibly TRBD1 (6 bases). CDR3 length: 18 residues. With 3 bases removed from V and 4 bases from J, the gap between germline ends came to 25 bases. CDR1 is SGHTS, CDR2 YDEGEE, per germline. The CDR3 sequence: CASSSRNRLDTGTYGYTF. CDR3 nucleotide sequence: TGTGCCAGCAGCTCCCGGAATAGGTTAGATACAGGGACCTATGGCTACACCTTC.

DNA of the CDR3: TGTGCCAGCAGCCCGGGACTATACACGCAGTATTTT. This translates into CASSPGLYTQYF. The chain combines TRBV5-8 with TRBJ2-3; 7 bases line up with TRBD2. The CDR3 has 12 residues. V shed 4 bases, J shed 9 bases, and the junction held 5 bases outside the gene matches. From germline, CDR1 is SGHTS and CDR2 YDEGEE.

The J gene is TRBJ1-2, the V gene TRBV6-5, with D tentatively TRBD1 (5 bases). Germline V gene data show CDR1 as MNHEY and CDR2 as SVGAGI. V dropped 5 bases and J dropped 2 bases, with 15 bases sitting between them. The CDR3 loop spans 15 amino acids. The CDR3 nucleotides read TGTGCCAGCAGTAGCGCGGGGGGGTTCAACTATGGCTACACCTTC. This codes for CASSSAGGFNYGYTF.